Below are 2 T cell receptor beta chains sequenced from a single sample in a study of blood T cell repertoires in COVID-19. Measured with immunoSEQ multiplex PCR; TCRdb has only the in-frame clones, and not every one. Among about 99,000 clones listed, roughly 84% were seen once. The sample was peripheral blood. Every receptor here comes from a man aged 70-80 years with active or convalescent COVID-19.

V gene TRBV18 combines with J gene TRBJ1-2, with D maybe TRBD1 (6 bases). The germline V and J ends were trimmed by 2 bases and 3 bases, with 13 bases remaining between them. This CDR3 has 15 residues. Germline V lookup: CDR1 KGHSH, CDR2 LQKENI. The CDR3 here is CASSPTIGTYYGYTF. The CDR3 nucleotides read TGTGCCAGCTCACCAACTATAGGGACATACTATGGCTACACCTTC.

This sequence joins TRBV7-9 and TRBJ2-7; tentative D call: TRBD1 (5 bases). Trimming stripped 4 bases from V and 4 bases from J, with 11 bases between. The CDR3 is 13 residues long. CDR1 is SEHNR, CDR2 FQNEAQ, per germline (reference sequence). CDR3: CASSSLDIYEQYF. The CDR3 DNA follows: TGTGCCAGCAGCTCCTTGGACATTTACGAGCAGTACTTC.